This T cell receptor (beta chain) was retrieved from a study of blood T cell repertoires in COVID-19. Study-level information: Acute-phase and convalescent COVID-19 samples originated in the United States, Italy and Spain. The cDNA or gDNA used as material had been derived from T cells, B-cell-depleted T cells, or PBMCs.

As originally analysed: Reference gene primer amplification gave nucleated cell count estimates. Generated by immunoSEQ multiplex PCR, the TCRdb table keeps only in-frame clones and is missing some. V and J calls and clone size are copied from that table; D and trimming were computed from the DNA. Of 150,000 or so clones listed, 82% are singletons. The sequenced material came from peripheral blood. The sequence derives from a human donor with acute or convalescent COVID-19. The donor label of this sample is uncertain.

As DNA, the CDR3 is TGTGCCAGCAGCGTAGGGGCGGGCAGGGGGGAGCCCCAGCATTTT. Its protein is CASSVGAGRGEPQHF. The chain recombines TRBV9 with TRBJ1-5; 7 bases fit TRBD1. The CDR3 contains 15 residues. CDR1 is SGDLS, CDR2 YYNGEE, per germline. The J segment lost 8 bases and the V segment lost 0 bases, leaving 8 bases of the junction unmatched. Full variable domain (rest looked up from reference TRBV9 and TRBJ1-5): DSGVTQTPKHLITATGQRVTLRCSPRSGDLSVYWYQQSLDQGLQFLIQYYNGEERAKGNILERFSAQQFPDLHSELNLSSLELGDSALYFCASSVGAGRGEPQHFGDGTRLSIL.